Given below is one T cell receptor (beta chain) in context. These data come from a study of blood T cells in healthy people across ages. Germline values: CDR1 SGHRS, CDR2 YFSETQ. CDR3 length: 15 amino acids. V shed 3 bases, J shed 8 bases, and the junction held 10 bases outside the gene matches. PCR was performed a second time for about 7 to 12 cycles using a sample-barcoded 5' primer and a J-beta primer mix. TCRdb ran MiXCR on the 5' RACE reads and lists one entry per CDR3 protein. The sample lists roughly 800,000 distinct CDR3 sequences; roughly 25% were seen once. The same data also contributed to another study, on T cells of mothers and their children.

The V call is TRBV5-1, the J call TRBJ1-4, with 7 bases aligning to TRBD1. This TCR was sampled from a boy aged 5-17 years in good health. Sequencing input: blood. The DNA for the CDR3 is TGCGCCAGCAGCTCCTCCGGGACAGTCTCCGAAAAACTGTTTTTT. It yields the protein CASSSSGTVSEKLFF.